This T cell receptor (beta chain) was sequenced for a study of blood T cell repertoires in COVID-19. Study at large: Italy, Spain and the United States were the sources of the convalescent and acute COVID-19 samples. PBMCs, B-cell-depleted T cells, or T cells provided the cDNA or gDNA that made up the material.

Germline V gene sequence: CDR1 DFQATT, CDR2 SNEGSKA (reference sequence). The CDR3 totals 14 residues. The trim removed 3 bases at V and 1 base at J, leaving 5 bases unmatched. This clone appeared a single time. In the authors' methods: Nucleated cell counts were estimated from reference gene primer amplification. The protocol was immunoSEQ multiplex PCR, while the TCRdb copy is restricted to in-frame clones and leaves out a portion. V and J calls and clone size are as listed in that table; D and trimming were resolved from the DNA. The repertoire holds more than 200,000 clones, with around 80% as singletons.

The sequence was obtained from a woman aged 45 to 65 with acute or convalescent COVID-19. Sequenced material: peripheral blood. The chain is built from TRBV20-1 and TRBJ1-1; 7 bases match TRBD1. DNA of the CDR3: TGCAGTGCTAGTGAACAGGGGTCGAACACTGAAGCTTTCTTT. Its protein is CSASEQGSNTEAFF.